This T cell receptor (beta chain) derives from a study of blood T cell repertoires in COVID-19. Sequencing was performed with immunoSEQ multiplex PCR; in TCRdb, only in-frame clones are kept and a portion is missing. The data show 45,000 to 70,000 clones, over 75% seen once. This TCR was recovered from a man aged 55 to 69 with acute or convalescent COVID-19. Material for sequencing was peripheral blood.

CDR3 residues: CASSGQGGTTEKLFF. The CDR3 DNA reads TGTGCCAGTAGTGGACAAGGGGGCACTACGGAAAAACTGTTTTTT. The rearrangement joins TRBV19 to TRBJ1-4; 7 bases are shared with TRBD1. Germline loops: CDR1 LNHDA, CDR2 SQIVND (reference sequence). With V trimmed by 5 bases and J by 8 bases, 11 bases remained unmatched. This CDR3 region has 15 residues.